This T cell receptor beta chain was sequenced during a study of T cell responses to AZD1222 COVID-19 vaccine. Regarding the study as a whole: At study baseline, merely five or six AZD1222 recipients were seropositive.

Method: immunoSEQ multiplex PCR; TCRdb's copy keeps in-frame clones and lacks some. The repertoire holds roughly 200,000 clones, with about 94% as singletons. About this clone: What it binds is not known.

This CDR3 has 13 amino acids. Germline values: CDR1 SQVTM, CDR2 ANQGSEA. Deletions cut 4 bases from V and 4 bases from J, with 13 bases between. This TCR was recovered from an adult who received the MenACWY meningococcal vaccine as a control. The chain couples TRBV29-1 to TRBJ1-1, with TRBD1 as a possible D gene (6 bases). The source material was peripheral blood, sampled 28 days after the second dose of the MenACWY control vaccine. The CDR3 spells CSVGGGERTEAFF. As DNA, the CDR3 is TGCAGCGTTGGAGGGGGAGAACGCACTGAAGCTTTCTTT.